This T cell receptor (beta chain) appears in the sequencing data of a study of cytomegalovirus exposure and HLA in healthy donors. Note on this clone: Its antigen is undetermined.

It was with 60 Vbeta and 13 Jbeta primers that the PCR ran. The table came from immunoSEQ multiplex PCR; TCRdb's copy has only in-frame clones and leaves some out. The table shows roughly 150,000 clones, with 60% to 80% occurring only once. This CDR3 contains 13 residues. Germline V gene sequence: CDR1 MNHNS, CDR2 SASEGT. Trimming pared 2 bases from V and 2 bases from J, leaving 7 bases between. Study conclusions and caveats: Analysis performed later showed TCR beta chains linked to HLA being more clonally expanded than equally common others.

The clonotype originates from a woman aged 30 to 39 in good health and CMV-seronegative. The J gene is TRBJ2-7, the V gene TRBV6-1; no definite D call. Sequenced: PBMCs. The CDR3 sequence is CASSEYRAYEQYF. CDR3 in DNA: TGTGCCAGCAGTGAATACAGAGCCTACGAGCAGTACTTC.